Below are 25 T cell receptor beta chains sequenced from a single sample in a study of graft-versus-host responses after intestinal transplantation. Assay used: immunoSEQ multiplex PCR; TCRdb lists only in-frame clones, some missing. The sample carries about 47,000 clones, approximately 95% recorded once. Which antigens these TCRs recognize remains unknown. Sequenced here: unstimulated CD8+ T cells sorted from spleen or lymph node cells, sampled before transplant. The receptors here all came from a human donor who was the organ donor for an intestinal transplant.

The CDR3 DNA reads as TGCGCCAGCAGCCAGGGCGTTGCTAGCGGGTCCTACAATGAGCAGTTCTTC. Translated, it gives CASSQGVASGSYNEQFF. The chain couples TRBV4-1 to TRBJ2-1; 8 nucleotides align to TRBD2. The CDR3 extends over 17 amino acids. The germline CDR1 and CDR2 sequences are MGHRA and YSYEKL. The V gene end was trimmed by 3 bases and the J gene end by 1 base; junction bases not matched to a gene: 8.

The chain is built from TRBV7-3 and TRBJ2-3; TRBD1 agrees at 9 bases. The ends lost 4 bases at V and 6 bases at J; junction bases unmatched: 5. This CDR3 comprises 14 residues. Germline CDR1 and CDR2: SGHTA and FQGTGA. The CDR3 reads CASSSTGGEDTQYF. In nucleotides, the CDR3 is TGTGCCAGCAGCTCTACAGGGGGCGAGGATACGCAGTATTTT. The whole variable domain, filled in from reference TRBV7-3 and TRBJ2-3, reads GAGVSQTPSNKVTEKGKYVELRCDPISGHTALYWYRQSLGQGPEFLIYFQGTGAADDSGLPNDRFFAVRPEGSVSTLKIQRTERGDSAVYLCASSSTGGEDTQYFGPGTRLTVL.

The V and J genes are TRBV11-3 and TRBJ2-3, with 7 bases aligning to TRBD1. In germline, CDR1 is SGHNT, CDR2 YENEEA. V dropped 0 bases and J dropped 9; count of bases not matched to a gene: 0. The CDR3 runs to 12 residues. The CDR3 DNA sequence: TGTGCCAGCAGCTTAGAACAGGGGACGCAGTATTTT. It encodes CASSLEQGTQYF. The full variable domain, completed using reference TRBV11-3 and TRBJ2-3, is EAGVVQSPRYKIIEKKQPVAFWCNPISGHNTLYWYLQNLGQGPELLIRYENEEAVDDSQLPKDRFSAERLKGVDSTLKIQPAELGDSAVYLCASSLEQGTQYFGPGTRLTVL.

The CDR3 DNA reads TGTGCCAGCAGTTTAAGGGGGGACCGAGTCTATGGCTACACCTTC. It yields the protein CASSLRGDRVYGYTF. This chain joins TRBV27 and TRBJ1-2; D possibly corresponds to TRBD1 (6 bases). Germline V gene sequence: CDR1 MNHEY, CDR2 SMNVEV (reference sequence). Deletions cut 2 bases from V and 4 bases from J, with 14 bases between. The length of the CDR3 is 15 residues.

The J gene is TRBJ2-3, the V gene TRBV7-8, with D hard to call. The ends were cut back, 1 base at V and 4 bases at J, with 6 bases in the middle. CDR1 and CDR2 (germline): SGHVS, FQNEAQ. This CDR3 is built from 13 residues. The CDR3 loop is CASSLVGADTQYF. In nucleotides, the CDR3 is TGTGCCAGCAGCTTAGTTGGGGCAGATACGCAGTATTTT.

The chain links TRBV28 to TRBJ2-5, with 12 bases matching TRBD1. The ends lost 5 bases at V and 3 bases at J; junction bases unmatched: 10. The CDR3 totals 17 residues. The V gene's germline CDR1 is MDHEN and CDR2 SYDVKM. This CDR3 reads CASSARGQGAEEETQYF. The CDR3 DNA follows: TGTGCCAGCAGTGCTAGGGGACAGGGGGCGGAAGAAGAGACCCAGTACTTC.

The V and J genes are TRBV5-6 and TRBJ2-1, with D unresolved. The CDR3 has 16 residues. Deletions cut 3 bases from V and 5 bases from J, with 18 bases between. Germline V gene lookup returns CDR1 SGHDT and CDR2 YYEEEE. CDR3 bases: TGTGCCAGCAGCTCCATTTTACCCGGGCCCCACAATGAGCAGTTCTTC. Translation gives CASSSILPGPHNEQFF. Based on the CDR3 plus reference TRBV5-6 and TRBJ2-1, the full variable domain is DAGVTQSPTHLIKTRGQQVTLRCSPKSGHDTVSWYQQALGQGPQFIFQYYEEEERQRGNFPDRFSGHQFPNYSSELNVNALLLGDSALYLCASSSILPGPHNEQFFGPGTRLTVL.

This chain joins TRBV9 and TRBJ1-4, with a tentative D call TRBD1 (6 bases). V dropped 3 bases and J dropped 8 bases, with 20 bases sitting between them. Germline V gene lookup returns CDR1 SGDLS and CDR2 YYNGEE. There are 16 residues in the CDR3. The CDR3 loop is CASSADPGQPGEKLFF. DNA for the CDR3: TGTGCCAGCAGCGCAGACCCGGGACAACCGGGCGAAAAACTGTTTTTT.

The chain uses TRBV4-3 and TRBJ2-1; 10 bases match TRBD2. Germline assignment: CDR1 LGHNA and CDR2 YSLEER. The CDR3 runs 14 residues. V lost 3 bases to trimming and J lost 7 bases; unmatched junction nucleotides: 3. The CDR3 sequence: CASSHIAGGNEQFF. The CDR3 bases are TGCGCCAGCAGCCATATAGCGGGGGGAAATGAGCAGTTCTTC.

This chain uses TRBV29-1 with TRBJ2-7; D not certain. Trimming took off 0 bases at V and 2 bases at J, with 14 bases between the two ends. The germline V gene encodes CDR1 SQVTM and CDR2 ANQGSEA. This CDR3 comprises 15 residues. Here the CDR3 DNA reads TGCAGCGTTGAAGAATGGCAGGCCCAGACCTACGAGCAGTACTTC. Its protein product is CSVEEWQAQTYEQYF.

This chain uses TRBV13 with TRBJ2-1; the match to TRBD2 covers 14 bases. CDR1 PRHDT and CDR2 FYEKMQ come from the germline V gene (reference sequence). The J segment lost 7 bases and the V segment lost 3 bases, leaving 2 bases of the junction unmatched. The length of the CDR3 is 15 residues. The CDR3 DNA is TGTGCCAGCAGCTTCAGACTAGCGGGGGGGAATGAGCAGTTCTTC. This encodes CASSFRLAGGNEQFF.

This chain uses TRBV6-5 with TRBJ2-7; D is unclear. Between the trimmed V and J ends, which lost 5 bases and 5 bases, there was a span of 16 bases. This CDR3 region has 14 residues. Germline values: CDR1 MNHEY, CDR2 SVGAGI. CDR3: CASSPLRQSDEQYF. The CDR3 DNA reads TGTGCCAGCAGTCCCCTTAGGCAGAGCGACGAGCAGTACTTC.

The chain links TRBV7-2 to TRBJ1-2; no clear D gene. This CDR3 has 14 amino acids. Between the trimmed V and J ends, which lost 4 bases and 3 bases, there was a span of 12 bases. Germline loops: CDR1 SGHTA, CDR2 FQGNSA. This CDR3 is CASSSQQLDYGYTF. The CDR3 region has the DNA TGTGCCAGCAGCTCACAACAGCTCGACTATGGCTACACCTTC.

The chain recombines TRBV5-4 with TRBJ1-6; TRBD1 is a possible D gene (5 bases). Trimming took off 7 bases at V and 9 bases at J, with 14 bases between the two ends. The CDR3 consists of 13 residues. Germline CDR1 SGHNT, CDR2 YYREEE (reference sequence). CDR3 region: CASQRGLGSPLHF. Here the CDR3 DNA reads TGTGCCAGCCAGAGGGGTTTAGGTTCACCCCTCCACTTT.

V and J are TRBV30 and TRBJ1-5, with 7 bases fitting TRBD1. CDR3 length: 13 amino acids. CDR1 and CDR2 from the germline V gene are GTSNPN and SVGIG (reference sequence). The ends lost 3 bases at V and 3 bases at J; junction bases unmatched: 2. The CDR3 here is CAWSGTANQPQHF. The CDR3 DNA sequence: TGTGCCTGGAGCGGGACAGCCAATCAGCCCCAGCATTTT.

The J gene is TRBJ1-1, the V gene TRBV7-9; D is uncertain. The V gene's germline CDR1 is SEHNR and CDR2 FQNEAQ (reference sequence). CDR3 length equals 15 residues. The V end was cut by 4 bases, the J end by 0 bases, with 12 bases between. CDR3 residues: CASSSMGDLNTEAFF. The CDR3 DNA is TGTGCCAGCAGCTCTATGGGAGATTTGAACACTGAAGCTTTCTTT.

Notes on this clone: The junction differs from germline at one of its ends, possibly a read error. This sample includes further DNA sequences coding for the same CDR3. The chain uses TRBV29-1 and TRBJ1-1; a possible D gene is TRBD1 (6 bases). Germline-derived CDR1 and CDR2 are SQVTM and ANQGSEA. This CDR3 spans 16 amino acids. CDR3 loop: CSVETGLGSFSTEAFF. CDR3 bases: TGCAGCGTTGAGACAGGCTTAGGCTCGTTCAGCACTGAAGCCTTCTTT.

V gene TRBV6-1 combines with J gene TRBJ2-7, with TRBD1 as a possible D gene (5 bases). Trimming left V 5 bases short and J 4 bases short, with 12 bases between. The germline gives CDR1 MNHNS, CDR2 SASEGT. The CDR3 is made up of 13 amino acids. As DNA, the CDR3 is TGTGCCAGCAGTTCGACAGCCCAGTACGAGCAGTACTTC. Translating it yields CASSSTAQYEQYF.

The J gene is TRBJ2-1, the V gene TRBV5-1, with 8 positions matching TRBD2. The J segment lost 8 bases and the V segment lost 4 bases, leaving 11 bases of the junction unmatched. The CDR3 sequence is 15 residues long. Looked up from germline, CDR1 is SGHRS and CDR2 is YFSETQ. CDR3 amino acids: CASSPRLGLGDEQFF. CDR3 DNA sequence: TGCGCCAGCAGCCCGCGGTTGGGACTAGGCGATGAGCAGTTCTTC.

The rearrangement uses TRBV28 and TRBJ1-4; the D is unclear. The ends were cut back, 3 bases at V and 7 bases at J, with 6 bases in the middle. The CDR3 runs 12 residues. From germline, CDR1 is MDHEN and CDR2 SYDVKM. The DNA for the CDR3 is TGTGCCAGCAGTTTTACAGTTGAAAAACTGTTTTTT. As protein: CASSFTVEKLFF.

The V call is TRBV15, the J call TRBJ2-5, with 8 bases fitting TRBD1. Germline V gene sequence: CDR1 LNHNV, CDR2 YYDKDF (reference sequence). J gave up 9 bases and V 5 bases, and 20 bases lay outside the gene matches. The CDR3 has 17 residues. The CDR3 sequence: CATSLYRGTIFLEAQYF. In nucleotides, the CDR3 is TGTGCCACCAGCCTCTACAGGGGGACCATATTCTTGGAGGCCCAGTACTTC.

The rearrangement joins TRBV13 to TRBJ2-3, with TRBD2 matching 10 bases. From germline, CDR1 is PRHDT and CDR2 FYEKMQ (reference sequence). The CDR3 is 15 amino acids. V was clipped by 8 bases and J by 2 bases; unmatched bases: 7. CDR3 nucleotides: TGTGCCAGCCTACCCGGGACTAGCGCCACAGATACGCAGTATTTT. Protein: CASLPGTSATDTQYF.

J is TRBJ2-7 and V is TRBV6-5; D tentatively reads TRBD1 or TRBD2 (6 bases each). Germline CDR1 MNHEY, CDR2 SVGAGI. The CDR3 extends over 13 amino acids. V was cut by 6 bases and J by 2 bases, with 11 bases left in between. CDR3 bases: TGTGCCAGCAGCTACAGGGAGGCCTACGAGCAGTACTTC. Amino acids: CASSYREAYEQYF.

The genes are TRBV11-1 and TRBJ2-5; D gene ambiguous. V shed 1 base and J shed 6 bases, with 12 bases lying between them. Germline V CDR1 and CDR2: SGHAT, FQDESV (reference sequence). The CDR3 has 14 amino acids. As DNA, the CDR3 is TGTGCCAGCAGCTTAGATTCGGGTCCAAAGACCCAGTACTTC. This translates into CASSLDSGPKTQYF.

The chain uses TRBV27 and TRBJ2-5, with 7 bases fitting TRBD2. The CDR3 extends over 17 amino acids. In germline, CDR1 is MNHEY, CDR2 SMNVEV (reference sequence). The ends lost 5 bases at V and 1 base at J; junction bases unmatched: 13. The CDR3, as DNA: TGTGCCAGCAGTAGCCTTCTTAGAGCGGGGCCCCAAGAGACCCAGTACTTC. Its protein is CASSSLLRAGPQETQYF.